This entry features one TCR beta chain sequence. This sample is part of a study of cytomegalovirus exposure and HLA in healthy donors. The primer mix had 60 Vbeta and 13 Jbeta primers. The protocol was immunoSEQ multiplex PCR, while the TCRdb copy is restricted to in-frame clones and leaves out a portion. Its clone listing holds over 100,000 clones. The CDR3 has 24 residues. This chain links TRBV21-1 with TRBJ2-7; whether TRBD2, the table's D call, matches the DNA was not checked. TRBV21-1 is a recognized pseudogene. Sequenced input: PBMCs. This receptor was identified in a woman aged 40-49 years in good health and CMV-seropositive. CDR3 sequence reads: CASSKDKPTPDRGTRTSGNYEQYF. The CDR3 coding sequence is TGTGCCAGCAGCAAAGACAAACCGACACCCGACCGGGGGACCCGGACTAGCGGGAACTACGAGCAGTACTTC.